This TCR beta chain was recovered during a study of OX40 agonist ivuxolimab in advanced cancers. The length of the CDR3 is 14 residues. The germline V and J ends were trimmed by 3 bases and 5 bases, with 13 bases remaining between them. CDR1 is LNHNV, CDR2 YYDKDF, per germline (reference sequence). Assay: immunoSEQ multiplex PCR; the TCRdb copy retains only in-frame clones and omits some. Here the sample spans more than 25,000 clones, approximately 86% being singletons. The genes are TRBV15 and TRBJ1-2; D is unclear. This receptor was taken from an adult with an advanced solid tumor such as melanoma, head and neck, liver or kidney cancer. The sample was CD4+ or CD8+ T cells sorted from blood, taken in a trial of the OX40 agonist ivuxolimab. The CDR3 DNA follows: TGTGCCACCAGCAGCAGTAGGTCTCAGTATGGCTACACCTTC. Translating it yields CATSSSRSQYGYTF.